This TCR beta chain was identified during a study of T cell clonality in common variable immunodeficiency. Clones were read by immunoSEQ multiplex PCR, and TCRdb kept only the in-frame ones, dropping some. In total the sample includes about 35,000 clones, none of them seen once. This clone occurred many times. The read ends 3 residues shy of where the CDR3 ends; the end is completed using the germline J gene. Germline-derived CDR1 and CDR2 are MNHNS and SASEGT. V was shortened by 2 bases and J by 7 bases, with 17 bases between the two germline ends. This CDR3 region has 15 residues. Blood samples were heparinized, about 5 to 9 ml per donor.

This chain connects TRBV6-1 to TRBJ1-1; D call uncertain. This sequence originates from a person between 18 and 75 years old in good health. The sequenced material came from peripheral blood mononuclear cells. CDR3 loop: CASSELRRVRGEAFF. CDR3 bases read: TGTGCCAGCAGTGAACTGAGACGGGTACGGGGTGAA.